What follows is one T cell receptor beta chain and its context. This clone was seen a few times. Its antigen is unknown. No base qualities exist here, and no much larger clone lies one base off it. This sample is part of a study of cytomegalovirus exposure and HLA in healthy donors (dated by TCRdb to 2015 to 2018). About the investigation overall: In an earlier analysis of under 750 of the donors, under 300 Gb of sequence data and 117 million unique TCR beta sequences from roughly 200 million T cells were reported. About 310 gigabases of sequencing data and tens of millions of unique TCR sequences were included in an early release covering over 600 HLA-typed donors. The genetic ancestry cluster associated with self-reported Caucasian donors included about 84% of the 398 genotyped donors. The study was designed to test whether signatures of past pathogen exposure could be identified by cataloging public T cell receptors. Using immunosequencing, the study profiled T cell repertoires from about 610 subjects and related those repertoires to cytomegalovirus serostatus. In addition to the first cohort of around 670 subjects, a separate validation cohort of 100 to 150 different subjects was used. To predict cytomegalovirus infection status, the study combined high-throughput TCR immunosequencing, statistical association of individual TCRs with disease status, and machine learning. A later analysis re-analyzed previously published TCR beta repertoires from roughly 630 donors and added high-resolution HLA genotyping to study TCR occurrence patterns. Rather than using new phenotypic data, the later analysis identified candidate immune exposures from TCR beta sequences and from how often those sequences occurred across donors. To decide whether each TCR beta V gene segment behaved as functional or pseudogenic, an earlier analysis of approximately 620 of the donors relied on high-throughput TCR beta sequencing. Alongside the repertoire data, information on donor age, sex, ethnicity and CMV serostatus was compiled. In a later genetic analysis, genome-wide SNP genotypes for about three fifths of the roughly 670 donors were used, and that subset was treated as a discovery cohort. All discovery cohort repertoires had been generated on a single sequencing platform. Both class I and class II loci were covered by HLA typing, at four-digit resolution. The number of donors typed differed by locus, with about 629-630 for A, B, C, DRB1 and DQB1, 522 for DQA1, over 600 for DPA1, and under 490 for DPB1. Because of strong linkage in the cohort, five DR-DQ haplotypes were treated as single units for association and clustering. Among 300 to 500 genotyped donors of the cohort, an average of approximately 240,000 unique TCR beta nucleotide sequences was sequenced per donor, of which 15% to 20% were non-productive.

Overall study outcomes, separate from this receptor: Cytomegalovirus status was reported to be diagnosed by the classifier with high specificity and sensitivity in both the original and validation cohorts. Because HLA typing was missing for some donors at each locus, association tests included only the typed subset. The study listed 170 or so TCR beta chains as associated with cytomegalovirus. Across donors, most TCR sequences were observed very rarely, whereas some public TCRs were present in many individuals. A cluster of highly shared sequence variants was judged likely to represent a technical artifact of the sequencing pipeline. A later analysis reported that several top co-occurrence clusters appeared linked to parvovirus B19, influenza, CMV and Epstein-Barr virus. A further reported finding was that TCR beta sequences accurately predicted the HLA-A and HLA-B alleles for most subjects in the first cohort. According to the authors, the approach could potentially be generalized to other disease states and immunological phenotypes. In a later analysis, the rate of TCR association differed among HLA loci, with DRB1 alleles having the most associated TCRs and HLA-C alleles having the fewest. A later genetic analysis reported fewer N-insertions in productive TCRs among donors in an Asian-associated ancestry cluster than the roughly 700-donor mean. This cohort had only TCR beta chains sequenced, and the lack of alpha or paired-chain data limited which features could be detected. An association between a missense DCLRE1C variant and V-gene and J-gene trimming of TCR beta chains was found in a later genetic analysis and replicated in an independent cohort. When HLA alleles, especially DR and DQ, strongly co-occurred, TCR associations were difficult to assign to individual alleles. Because counts were too low, some 17 rarely observed V segments, including chromosome 9 orphons, were left out of the earlier analysis of approximately 580 of the donors. Some IMGT-functional V segments, including TRBV6-2 and TRBV6-3, could not be distinguished by the 87-base-pair reads and were therefore excluded. For the cohort, immune exposure information was limited to CMV serostatus. Correlated functional status among segregating V segments might reflect linkage disequilibrium, but an unknown experimental factor could not be ruled out. Specific HLA alleles were associated with 18,000 or so TCR beta sequences at a false discovery rate of 0.05 in a later analysis. Compared with equally common non-associated chains, HLA-associated TCR beta chains in a later analysis were more clonally expanded and had lower generation probabilities. Presence/absence analyses assumed roughly uniform sequencing depth across donors, an assumption that may not hold. Most CMV-associated TCR beta chains appeared to be HLA-restricted in a later analysis, and the HLA associations seemed to be driven largely by CMV exposure. A few of the identified cytomegalovirus-associated TCR beta chains were confirmed in vitro to be specific for cytomegalovirus antigens. An earlier analysis of approximately 600 of the donors showed that most TCR beta V segments appeared in productive rearrangements either about 87% or about 30% of the time, which broadly matched IMGT annotations.

According to the germline V gene, CDR1 reads SGHAT and CDR2 reads FQNNGV. V loses 3 bases, J loses 3 bases, and the germline ends lie 12 bases apart. Measured from the cysteine to the phenylalanine, the CDR3 is 15 residues long. Of all the DNA, just the CDR3 is kept, 45 bases in frame from base 1. The library relied on the immunoSEQ multiplex PCR assay. The multiplex PCR relied on a mix of 60 forward primers for TCR Vbeta segments and 13 reverse primers for TCR Jbeta segments. Amplification of the CDR3 region of rearranged TCR beta genes was performed with a multiplex PCR assay on genomic DNA. The Illumina HiSeq System was used to sequence the amplified TCR beta libraries as 87-base-pair reads. On the authors' methods: A later analysis tallied tens of millions of unique TCR beta chains across the roughly 610 repertoires, and about 10 million of those chains were shared by two or more donors. Raw reads were error-corrected and collapsed into unique sequences with a nearest-neighbor algorithm that merged closely related sequences to remove PCR and sequencing errors. CDR3 sequences were aligned to IMGT reference sequences to assign V, D and J gene segments. For a sequence to be retained, at least a six-nucleotide match to both a V gene segment and a J gene segment was required. A rearrangement was called productive if the CDR3 had no stop codons and remained in frame with V and J, and every other rearrangement was called non-productive. Following IMGT convention, CDR3 was defined as the stretch from the second conserved V-encoded cysteine to the conserved J-encoded phenylalanine. In an earlier analysis of 587 of the donors, sequences lacking an unambiguous match to a single V gene segment were excluded. In an earlier analysis of approximately 560 of the donors, a V segment was called functional when productive rearrangements were above 56.7%, and segregating when the standard deviation between donors exceeded 5%. A statistical classification framework was developed to diagnose cytomegalovirus status using the catalog of TCR beta chain sequences. In a later analysis, TCR nucleotide sequences were compared against IMGT/GENE-DB human TR gene sequences so that V and J genes could be assigned. In a later analysis, CDR3 sequences and most-parsimonious VDJ recombination scenarios were assigned using the TCRdist pipeline. A later analysis defined each TCR beta chain by its CDR3 amino acid sequence plus V-gene family, and excluded reads lacking a unique V-gene family. A later analysis removed roughly 590 highly shared, low-generation-probability nucleotide sequences to deal with suspected cross-contamination and a sequencing artifact. A later analysis calculated a clonal expansion index for each public chain from normalized within-repertoire ranks of inferred template counts. A later analysis computed generation probabilities with a VDJ recombination model fitted to out-of-frame rearrangements, and checked the results against IGoR. A later analysis scored TCR-TCR, TCR-HLA and TCR-CMV co-occurrence with hypergeometric tests, applying a repertoire-size bias correction to TCR pairs. To estimate false discovery rates, a later analysis permuted the HLA or CMV assignments 20 times. In a later analysis, co-occurring TCRs were grouped using DBSCAN, and TCRdist sequence similarity was added for clustering within HLA-allele-positive subsets. Co-occurrence clustering excluded repertoires with fewer than 30,000 or more than 120,000 public chains, plus five with anomalous nucleotide sharing. TCRdb retrieved this table from immuneACCESS and kept in-frame rearrangements only. Not all clones are present; in checked studies, unresolved V genes account for under half, and no reason is known for the remainder. D and trimming come from the DNA, and the V and J calls and clone size come from that table. The sample table lists some 130,000 clones, approximately 87% of them with a count of one. Over 1.5% of the sample belongs to the ten largest clones.

In total, 630 or so healthy bone marrow donors made up the cohort. At the time of sampling, every cohort member was nominally healthy, though immune exposures that went unrecorded were likely present. The donor was CMV seronegative and was included in the group of under 450 seronegative cohort members. Every donor gave a peripheral blood sample, and the peripheral blood mononuclear cells from that sample were used for TCR beta sequencing. The Qiagen DNeasy Blood Extraction Kit was used to extract genomic DNA from the blood cell samples. This sequence uses TRBV11-2 and TRBJ2-1, with the D gene call left open. The sequence derives from a man aged 40-49 years in good health and CMV-seronegative. Sequenced sample: PBMCs. CDR3 protein: CASSLAGQDYNEQFF. The nucleotides are TGTGCCAGCAGCTTGGCCGGTCAGGACTACAATGAGCAGTTCTTC.